The 8 T cell receptor delta chains in this list originate from one sample, sequenced in a study of gamma-delta chains in newborns, infants, children. TCRdb reprocessed the reads using CATT. The profile shows thousands of delta-chain clones, roughly 1.6% of them singletons. Sequenced: blood. Source of these receptors: a child who was a newborn, infant or young child, either healthy, febrile or measles-vaccinated (not recorded which).

In this sample, this clone turned up a few times. TCRdb's listed protein matches a much larger clone and diverges from this DNA's translation at residue 12, likely through a read error; the protein shown comes from the DNA. The chain employs TRDV2 and TRDJ3; 13 bases fit TRDD3. The V and J ends lost 0 bases and 2 bases, in that order; junction bases with no gene match: 6. Germline V CDR1 and CDR2: GEAIGNYY, EKD. The CDR3 is 20 residues long. The CDR3 spells CACDTVLGDTTPWDTRQMFF. DNA for the CDR3: TGTGCCTGTGACACCGTACTGGGGGATACGACCCCCTGGGACACCCGACAGATGTTTTTC.

This clone was detected only a few times. Germline is not matched at one junction end, which may reflect a read error. V is TRDV2 and J is TRDJ3, with 12 bases lining up with TRDD3. Germline CDR1 GEAIGNYY, CDR2 EKD. The CDR3 consists of 23 residues. The CDR3 protein is CACDSLGDTLTVKSSRDTRQMFF. In DNA, the CDR3 is TGTGCCTGTGACTCGCTGGGGGATACGCTTACTGTGAAAAGCTCCCGGGACACCCGACAGATGTTTTTC.

As concerns this clone: One base away lies a much larger clone, so this may be a sequencing read error. Other DNA sequences in the sample encode the same CDR3. The V gene is TRDV2, the J gene TRDJ1, with 8 bases identical to TRDD3. CDR3 length equals 16 residues. CDR1 and CDR2 from the germline V gene are GEAIGNYY and EKD. The CDR3 sequence: CACDKGGYPYTDKLIF. DNA of the CDR3: TGTGCCTGTGACAAAGGGGGATATCCGTACACCGATAAACTAATCTTT.

This clone is classed as medium-sized (0.01 to 0.1%). V is TRDV3 and J is TRDJ1; 12 nucleotides line up with TRDD3. Looked up from germline, CDR1 is TVYSNPD and CDR2 is GDNSRS (reference sequence). The CDR3 is 14 amino acids. With 3 bases clipped from V and 2 bases from J, the junction kept 4 bases outside the gene matches. DNA for the CDR3: TGTGCCTTAGCTGGGGGATACGCTACCGATAAACTCATCTTT. The encoded protein is CALAGGYATDKLIF.

In the case of this clone: Germline and junction disagree at one end, which may indicate a read error. At the DNA level, this CDR3 is encoded by other sequences in the same sample as well. The chain has TRDV1 and TRDJ3; D perhaps matches TRDD3 (5 bases). The CDR3 spans 21 residues. Germline V lookup: CDR1 TSWWSYY, CDR2 QGS. The CDR3 is CALGESMFLDTGTWDTRQMFF. The CDR3 DNA follows: TGTGCTCTTGGGGAAAGTATGTTTCTCGATACAGGAACCTGGGACACCCGACAGATGTTCTTC.

By share, this clone ranks as medium-sized. Different DNA sequences within this sample yield the same CDR3. This chain joins TRDV1 and TRDJ2; D is perhaps TRDD3 (7 bases). Germline CDR1 TSWWSYY, CDR2 QGS. CDR3 length: 22 residues. Trimming stripped 0 bases from V and 0 bases from J, with 26 bases between. The CDR3 region has the DNA TGTGCTCTTGGGGAACTGTCCTACTTACCCTGGGGGTTAGCGGCTTTGACAGCACAACTCTTCTTT. Residues: CALGELSYLPWGLAALTAQLFF.

This clone showed up just a few times. The protein held in TCRdb is that of a much larger clone and does not match this DNA's translation at residue 15, likely because of a read error; the protein shown is translated from the DNA. The chain has TRDV1 and TRDJ1, with 12 bases fitting TRDD3. CDR3 length: 20 residues. After removal of 1 base from V and 4 bases from J, the junction contained 16 bases not matched to a gene. Germline loops: CDR1 TSWWSYY, CDR2 QGS. The CDR3 DNA is TGTGCTCTTGGGGAACACCGTCCCTGGGGGATACGGGGGGACATCGATAAACTCATCTTT. It translates to CALGEHRPWGIRGDIDKLIF.

This clone was seen more than once but under ten times. This DNA's translation and the protein TCRdb lists, from a much larger clone, do not match at residue 12, likely due to a read error; the protein shown is translated from the DNA. This chain joins TRDV1 and TRDJ1; perhaps TRDD2 as D (6 bases). The CDR3 length is 18 residues. The V gene's germline CDR1 is TSWWSYY and CDR2 QGS. The ends were cut back, 0 bases at V and 5 bases at J, with 22 bases in the middle. CDR3 region: CALGELSYVAWETDKLIF. The CDR3 DNA is TGTGCTCTTGGGGAACTCTCCTACGTAGCCTGGGAGACAGATAAACTCATCTTT.